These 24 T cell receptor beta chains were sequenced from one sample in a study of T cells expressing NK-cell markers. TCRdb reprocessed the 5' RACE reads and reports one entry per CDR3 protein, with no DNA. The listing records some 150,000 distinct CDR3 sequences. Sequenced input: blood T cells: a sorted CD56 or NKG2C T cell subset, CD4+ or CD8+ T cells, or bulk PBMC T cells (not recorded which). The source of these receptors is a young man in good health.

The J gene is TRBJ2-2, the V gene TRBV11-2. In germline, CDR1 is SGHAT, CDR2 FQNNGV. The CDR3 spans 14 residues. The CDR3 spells CASSLPTPTGELFF.

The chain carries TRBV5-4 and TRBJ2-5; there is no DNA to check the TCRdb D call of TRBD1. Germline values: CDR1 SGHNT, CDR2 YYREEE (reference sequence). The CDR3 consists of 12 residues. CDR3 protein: CASWDRGETQYF.

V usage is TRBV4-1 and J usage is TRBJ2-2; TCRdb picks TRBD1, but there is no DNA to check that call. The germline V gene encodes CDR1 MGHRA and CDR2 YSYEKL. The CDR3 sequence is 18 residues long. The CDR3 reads CASSPPGGPPSNTGELFF.

The CDR3 is CASSLVGSEGTQYF. V and J are TRBV5-6 and TRBJ2-3; with no DNA, the TCRdb D assignment of TRBD2 cannot be verified. Germline loops: CDR1 SGHDT, CDR2 YYEEEE. The length of the CDR3 is 14 residues.

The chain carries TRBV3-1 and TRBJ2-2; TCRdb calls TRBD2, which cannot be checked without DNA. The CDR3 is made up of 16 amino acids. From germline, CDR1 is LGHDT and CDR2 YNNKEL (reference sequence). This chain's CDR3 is CASSQVVGGPVGELFF. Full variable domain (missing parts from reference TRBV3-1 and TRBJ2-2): DTAVSQTPKYLVTQMGNDKSIKCEQNLGHDTMYWYKQDSKKFLKIMFSYNNKELIINETVPNRFSPKSPDKAHLNLHINSLELGDSAVYFCASSQVVGGPVGELFFGEGSRLTVL.

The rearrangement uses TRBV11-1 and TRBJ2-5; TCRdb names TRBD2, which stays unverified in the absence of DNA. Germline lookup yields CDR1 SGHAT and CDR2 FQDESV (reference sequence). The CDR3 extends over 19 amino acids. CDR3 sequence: CASSLYRPYQRERGETQYF.

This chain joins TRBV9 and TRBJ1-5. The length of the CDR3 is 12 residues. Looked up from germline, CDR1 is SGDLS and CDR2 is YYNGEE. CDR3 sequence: CASSSGSQPQHF.

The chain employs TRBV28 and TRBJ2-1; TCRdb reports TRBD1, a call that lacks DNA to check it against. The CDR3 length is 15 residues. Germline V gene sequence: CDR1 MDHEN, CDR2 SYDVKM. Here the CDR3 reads CASSFPDRGIDEQFF.

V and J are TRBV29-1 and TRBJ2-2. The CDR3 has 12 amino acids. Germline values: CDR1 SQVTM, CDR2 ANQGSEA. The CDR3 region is CSVAYHTGELFF.

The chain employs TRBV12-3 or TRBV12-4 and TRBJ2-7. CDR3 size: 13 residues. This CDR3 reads CASRDGEPYEQYF.

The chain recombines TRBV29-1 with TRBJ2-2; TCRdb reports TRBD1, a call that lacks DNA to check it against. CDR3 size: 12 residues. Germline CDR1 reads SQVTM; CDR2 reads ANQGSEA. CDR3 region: CSAPAHTGELFF.

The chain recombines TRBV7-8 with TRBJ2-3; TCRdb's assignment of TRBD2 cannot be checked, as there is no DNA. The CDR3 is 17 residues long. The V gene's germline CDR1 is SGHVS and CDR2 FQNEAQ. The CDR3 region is CASSLSLAGTSTDTQYF.

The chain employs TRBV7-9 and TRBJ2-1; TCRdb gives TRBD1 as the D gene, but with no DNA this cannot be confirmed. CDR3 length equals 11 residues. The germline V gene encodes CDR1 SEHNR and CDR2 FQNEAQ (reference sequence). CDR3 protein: CASTSLGGWFF.

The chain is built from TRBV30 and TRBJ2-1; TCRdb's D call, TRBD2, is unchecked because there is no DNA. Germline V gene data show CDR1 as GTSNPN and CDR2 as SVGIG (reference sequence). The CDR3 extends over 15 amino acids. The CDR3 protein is CAWTLPEGLHNEQFF.

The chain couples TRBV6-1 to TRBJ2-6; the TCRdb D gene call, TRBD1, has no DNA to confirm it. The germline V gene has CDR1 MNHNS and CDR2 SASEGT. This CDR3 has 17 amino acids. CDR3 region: CASSGQGTPSGANVLTF.

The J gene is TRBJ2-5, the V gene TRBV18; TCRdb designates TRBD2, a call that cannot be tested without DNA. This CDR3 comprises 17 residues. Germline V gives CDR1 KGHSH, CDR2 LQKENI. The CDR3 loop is CASSPDPGTFAQETQYF. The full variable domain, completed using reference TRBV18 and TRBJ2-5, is NAGVMQNPRHLVRRRGQEARLRCSPMKGHSHVYWYRQLPEEGLKFMVYLQKENIIDESGMPKERFSAEFPKEGPSILRIQQVVRGDSAAYFCASSPDPGTFAQETQYFGPGTRLLVL.

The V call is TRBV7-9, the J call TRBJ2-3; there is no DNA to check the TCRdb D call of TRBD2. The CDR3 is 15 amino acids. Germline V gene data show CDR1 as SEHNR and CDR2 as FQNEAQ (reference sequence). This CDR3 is CASSPSGGSTDTQYF. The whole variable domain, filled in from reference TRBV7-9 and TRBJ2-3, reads DTGVSQNPRHKITKRGQNVTFRCDPISEHNRLYWYRQTLGQGPEFLTYFQNEAQLEKSRLLSDRFSAERPKGSFSTLEIQRTEQGDSAMYLCASSPSGGSTDTQYFGPGTRLTVL.

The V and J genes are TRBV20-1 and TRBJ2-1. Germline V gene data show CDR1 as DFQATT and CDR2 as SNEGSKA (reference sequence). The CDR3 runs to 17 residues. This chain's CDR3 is CSARDSKRISSYNEQFF.

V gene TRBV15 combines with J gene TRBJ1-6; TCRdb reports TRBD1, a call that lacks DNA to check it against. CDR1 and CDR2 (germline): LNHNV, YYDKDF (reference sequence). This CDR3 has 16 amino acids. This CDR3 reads CATSRDPTELNSPLHF.

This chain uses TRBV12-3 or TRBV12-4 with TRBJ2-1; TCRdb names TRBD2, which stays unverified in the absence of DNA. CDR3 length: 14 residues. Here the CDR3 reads CASSLTGTERLQFF.

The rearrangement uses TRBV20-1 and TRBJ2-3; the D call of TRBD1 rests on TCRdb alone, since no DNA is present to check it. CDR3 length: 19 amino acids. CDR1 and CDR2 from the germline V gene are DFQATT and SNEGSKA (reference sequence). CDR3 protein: CSARLGSGQGSDATDTQYF.

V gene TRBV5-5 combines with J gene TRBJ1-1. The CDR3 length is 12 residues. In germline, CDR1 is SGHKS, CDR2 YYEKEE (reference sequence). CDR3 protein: CASSFSELEAFF.

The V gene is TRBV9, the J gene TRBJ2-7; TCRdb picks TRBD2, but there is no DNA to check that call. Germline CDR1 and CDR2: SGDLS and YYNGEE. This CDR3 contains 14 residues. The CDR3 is CASSVSGTNYEQYF.

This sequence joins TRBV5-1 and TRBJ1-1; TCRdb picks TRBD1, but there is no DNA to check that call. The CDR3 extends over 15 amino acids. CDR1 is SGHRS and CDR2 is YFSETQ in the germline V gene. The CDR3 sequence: CASSLGQGARTEAFF. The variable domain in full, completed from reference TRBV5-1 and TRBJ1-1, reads KAGVTQTPRYLIKTRGQQVTLSCSPISGHRSVSWYQQTPGQGLQFLFEYFSETQRNKGNFPGRFSGRQFSNSRSEMNVSTLELGDSALYLCASSLGQGARTEAFFGQGTRLTVV.